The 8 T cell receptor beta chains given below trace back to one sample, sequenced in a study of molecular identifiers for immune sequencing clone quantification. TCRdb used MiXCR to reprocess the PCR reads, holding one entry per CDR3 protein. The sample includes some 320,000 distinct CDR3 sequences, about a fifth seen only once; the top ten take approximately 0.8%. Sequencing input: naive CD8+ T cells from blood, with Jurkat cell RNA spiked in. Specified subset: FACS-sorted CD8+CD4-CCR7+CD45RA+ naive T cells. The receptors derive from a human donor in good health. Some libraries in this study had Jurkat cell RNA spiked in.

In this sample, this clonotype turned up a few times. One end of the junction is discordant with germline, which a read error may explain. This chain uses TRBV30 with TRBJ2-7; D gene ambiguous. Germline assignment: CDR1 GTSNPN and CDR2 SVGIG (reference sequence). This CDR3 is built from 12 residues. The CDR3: CAWSPSGDERYF. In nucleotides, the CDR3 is TGTGCCTGGAGTCCCTCGGGCGACGAGCGGTACTTC.

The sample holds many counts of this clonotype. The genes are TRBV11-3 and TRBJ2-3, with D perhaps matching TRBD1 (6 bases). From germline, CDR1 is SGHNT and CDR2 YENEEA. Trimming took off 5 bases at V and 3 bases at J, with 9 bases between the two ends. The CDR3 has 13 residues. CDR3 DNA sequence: TGTGCCAGCAGCCAGGGGACAACAGATACGCAGTATTTT. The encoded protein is CASSQGTTDTQYF.

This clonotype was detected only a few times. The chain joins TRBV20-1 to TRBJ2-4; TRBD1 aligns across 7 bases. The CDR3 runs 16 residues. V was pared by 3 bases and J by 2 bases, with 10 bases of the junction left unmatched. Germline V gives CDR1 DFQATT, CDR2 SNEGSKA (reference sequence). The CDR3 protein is CSASPGKGATKNIQYF. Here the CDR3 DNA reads TGCAGTGCTAGCCCTGGGAAGGGGGCGACCAAAAACATTCAGTACTTC.

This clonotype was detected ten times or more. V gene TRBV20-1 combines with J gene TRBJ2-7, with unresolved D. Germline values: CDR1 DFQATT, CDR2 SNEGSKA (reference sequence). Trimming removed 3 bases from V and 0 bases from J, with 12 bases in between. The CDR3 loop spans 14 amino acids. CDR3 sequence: CSASSQLNSYEQYF. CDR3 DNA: TGCAGTGCTAGTTCGCAGTTAAACTCCTACGAGCAGTACTTC.

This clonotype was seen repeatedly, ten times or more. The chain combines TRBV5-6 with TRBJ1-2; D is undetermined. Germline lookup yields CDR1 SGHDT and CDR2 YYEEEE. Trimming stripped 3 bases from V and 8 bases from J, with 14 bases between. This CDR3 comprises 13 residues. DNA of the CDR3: TGTGCCAGCAGCTCGGGCGTGACGGAAGGCTACACCTTC. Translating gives CASSSGVTEGYTF.

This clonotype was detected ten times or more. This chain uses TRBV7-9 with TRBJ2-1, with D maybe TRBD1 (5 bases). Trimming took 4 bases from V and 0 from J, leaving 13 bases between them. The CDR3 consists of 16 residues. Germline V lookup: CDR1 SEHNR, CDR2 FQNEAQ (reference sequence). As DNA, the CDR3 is TGTGCCAGCAGCTACAGACAGCCACACTCCTACAATGAGCAGTTCTTC. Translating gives CASSYRQPHSYNEQFF.

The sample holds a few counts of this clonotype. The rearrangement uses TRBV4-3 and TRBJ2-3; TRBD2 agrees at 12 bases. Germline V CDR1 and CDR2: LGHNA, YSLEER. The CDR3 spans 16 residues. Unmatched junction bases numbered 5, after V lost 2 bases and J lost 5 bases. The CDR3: CASSQTSGGPGDTQYF. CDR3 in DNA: TGCGCCAGCAGCCAAACTAGCGGGGGGCCCGGAGATACGCAGTATTTT.

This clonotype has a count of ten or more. The DNA for the CDR3 is TGTGCCTGGAGTTACAAGAACACTGAAGCTTTCTTT. Encoded protein: CAWSYKNTEAFF. This chain connects TRBV30 to TRBJ1-1; no clear D. With 2 bases removed from V and 1 base from J, the gap between germline ends came to 5 bases. CDR1 is GTSNPN, CDR2 SVGIG, per germline (reference sequence). The CDR3 spans 12 residues.